These 8 T cell receptor beta chains came from one sample sequenced in a study of siplizumab effects on memory and regulatory T cells. Method: immunoSEQ multiplex PCR; TCRdb's copy keeps in-frame clones and lacks some. Here the sample spans around 95,000 clones, 94% being singletons. The specimen sequenced was non-Treg CD4+ T cells sorted from blood. These receptors were collected from a human donor in good health.

This chain joins TRBV28 and TRBJ2-7; 14 bases are a match to TRBD2. V dropped 3 bases and J dropped 0; count of bases not matched to a gene: 10. This CDR3 contains 19 residues. Germline CDR1 MDHEN, CDR2 SYDVKM. CDR3 sequence: CASSFLGLAGGRSSYEQYF. As DNA, the CDR3 is TGTGCCAGCAGTTTCCTCGGACTAGCGGGAGGCCGATCCTCCTACGAGCAGTACTTC.

The chain has TRBV27 and TRBJ2-3; TRBD2 aligns across 9 bases. The CDR3 length is 15 residues. The germline V gene has CDR1 MNHEY and CDR2 SMNVEV (reference sequence). Trimming at V came to 5 bases and at J to 3 bases, leaving 6 bases not matched to a gene. The CDR3 protein is CASSAGGRGTDTQYF. In DNA, the CDR3 is TGTGCCAGCAGTGCGGGGGGGCGGGGAACAGATACGCAGTATTTT.

This clone turned up a few times. The rearrangement uses TRBV28 and TRBJ1-2; D remains unclear. Germline V lookup: CDR1 MDHEN, CDR2 SYDVKM. CDR3 size: 11 residues. V shed 10 bases and J shed 5 bases, with 11 bases lying between them. As DNA, the CDR3 is TGTGCCATTTCCTGGAGTTATGGCTACACCTTC. The encoded protein is CAISWSYGYTF.

The chain employs TRBV7-3 and TRBJ2-7, with 15 positions matching TRBD2. The V gene end was trimmed by 3 bases and the J gene end by 2 bases; junction bases not matched to a gene: 11. The CDR3 spans 19 residues. Germline-derived CDR1 and CDR2 are SGHTA and FQGTGA. The CDR3 DNA reads as TGTGCCAGCAGCTTTAGGACTAGCGGGAGGGCCCCGGGACCCTACGAGCAGTACTTC. This encodes CASSFRTSGRAPGPYEQYF.

The V call is TRBV13, the J call TRBJ2-2, with D perhaps matching TRBD1 or TRBD2 (6 bases each). Between the trimmed V and J ends, which lost 1 base and 7 bases, there was a span of 22 bases. The length of the CDR3 is 18 residues. Germline CDR1 PRHDT, CDR2 FYEKMQ (reference sequence). The CDR3: CASSLDGGPIGPIGELFF. Written as DNA, the CDR3 is TGTGCCAGCAGCTTAGATGGGGGGCCCATTGGCCCCATCGGGGAGCTGTTTTTT.

The chain couples TRBV27 to TRBJ2-3; 13 bases line up with TRBD2. Germline V CDR1 and CDR2: MNHEY, SMNVEV (reference sequence). CDR3 length: 17 amino acids. Trimming at V came to 5 bases and at J to 1 base, leaving 6 bases not matched to a gene. DNA of the CDR3: TGTGCCAGCAGTCTCACAGGACTAGCGGGAGGCACAGATACGCAGTATTTT. It yields the protein CASSLTGLAGGTDTQYF.

This sequence joins TRBV11-2 and TRBJ2-6; TRBD1 agrees at 9 bases. The trim removed 5 bases at V and 3 bases at J, leaving 5 bases unmatched. The germline V gene has CDR1 SGHAT and CDR2 FQNNGV. The CDR3 contains 16 residues. As DNA, the CDR3 is TGTGCCAGCAGCATCGGGACAGGGAATGGGGCCAACGTCCTGACTTTC. It translates to CASSIGTGNGANVLTF.

The chain couples TRBV7-2 to TRBJ2-7; D might be TRBD1 (6 bases). V lost 1 base and J lost 3, with 16 bases in between. In germline, CDR1 is SGHTA, CDR2 FQGNSA. The CDR3 contains 16 residues. The CDR3 protein is CASSLGGRGLIYEQYF. The CDR3 DNA is TGTGCCAGCAGCTTAGGTGGCAGGGGCCTCATCTACGAGCAGTACTTC.